This T cell receptor (beta chain) emerged from a study of T-cell memory formation after mild COVID-19. TCRdb re-called the 5' RACE reads through MiXCR, storing one row per CDR3 protein. The table has about 140,000 distinct CDR3 sequences, 13% to 15% seen once; the top ten hold roughly 14%. V gave up 5 bases and J gave up 6 bases; unmatched junction bases: 11. CDR3 length equals 16 residues. The chain has TRBV12-3 or TRBV12-4 and TRBJ2-1, with 9 nucleotides matching TRBD2. This TCR was recovered from an adult woman who had mild COVID-19 (a few samples of this study predate the infection). Cell type and time point are not known. The specimen was PBMCs or a T cell subset sorted from them (not recorded which). DNA for the CDR3: TGTGCCAGCAGTCCAATGGGACTAGCATCGGGCAATGAGCAGTTCTTC. Its translation: CASSPMGLASGNEQFF.